This TCR beta chain was observed in a study of vaccination and CD4 T cells after COVID-19. About the study: The stimulating agents, overlapping spike peptides, came from SARS-CoV-2, HCoV-NL63, HCoV-OC43 and HCoV-229E.

This clonotype appeared a few times. Its cognate antigen is unknown. Specified treatment: roughly 10-day PBMC culture with coronavirus spike peptide pools or control peptides (ViraFEST assay). On day 3 and again on day 7, fresh IL-2 medium was used to replace half the medium. CDR3 length: 17 amino acids. The V segment lost 1 base and the J segment 6 bases; nucleotides outside the gene matches: 10. From germline, CDR1 is MNHNS and CDR2 SASEGT. Study-wide results and caveats: Only after vaccination were a median 86.3% of convalescents' reactive clones seen.

Once obtained from cultured CD4+ T cells, the DNA was sequenced using the Oncomine TCR Beta short-read assay. From cultured CD4+ T cells, genomic DNA was extracted. Each CDR3 protein is one row after TCRdb ran MiXCR on the PCR reads. The table lists about 15,000 distinct CDR3 sequences, around 38% of them singletons. The sequenced sample was cultured CD4+ T cells from blood. This chain connects TRBV6-1 to TRBJ1-5, with TRBD1 matching 9 bases. The TCR was taken from a human donor with COVID-19. For the CDR3, the DNA is TGTGCCAGCAGTGAAGATTTAGGGGGGACAGGGTTTCAGCCCCAGCATTTT. Amino acid sequence: CASSEDLGGTGFQPQHF.